This is a list of T cell receptor beta chains from one sample in a study of T cells in Graves' hyperthyroidism and ophthalmopathy. TCRdb passed the multiplex PCR reads through MiXCR, listing each CDR3 protein once. The repertoire consists of 550,000 to 600,000 distinct CDR3 sequences, with under 60% occurring once and the leading ten covering 15% to 20%. The material sequenced was peripheral blood or thyroid tissue (not recorded which). These receptors were collected from an adult woman with Graves' disease, either hyperthyroidism or ophthalmopathy (not recorded which). CDR3s include the opening cysteine and the closing phenylalanine or tryptophan. The order of the fields is D gene, V gene, J gene, clone size, CDR3 DNA, CDR3 protein. A D gene is named only where the DNA matches it firmly. The size entry is marked missing in some rows and otherwise reads once, few, many or a size class.

>TRBD1|TRBV10-3|TRBJ2-7|NA
TGTGCCATCACCGGGACAGGGTTTTACGAGCAGTACTTC
CAITGTGFYEQYF
>TRBD2|TRBV14|TRBJ2-5|many
TGTGCCAGCAGCCCCCCTTCCCGCGGGGGTGGAACGGAGACCCAGTACTTC
CASSPPSRGGGTETQYF
>TRBD2|TRBV7-9|TRBJ2-7|many
TGTGCCAGCAGCAGGGGGACTAGCGGAACCTACGAGCAGTACTTC
CASSRGTSGTYEQYF
>NA|TRBV19|TRBJ2-7|NA
TGTGCCAGTAGTACTACTAGACAGGAGGGCTACGAGCAGTACTTC
CASSTTRQEGYEQYF
>NA|TRBV12-3/TRBV12-4|TRBJ1-2|NA
TGTGCCAGCAGCCCTTACTGGGATGGCTACACCTTC
CASSPYWDGYTF
>NA|TRBV5-1|TRBJ1-6|NA
TGCGCCAGCAGCGTGGTCAGCCAAAATTCACCCCTCCACTTT
CASSVVSQNSPLHF
>NA|TRBV25-1|TRBJ1-4|few
TGTGCCAGCAGTGTGGGACGCCTCGACGCCTATGAAAAACTGTTTTTT
CASSVGRLDAYEKLFF
>NA|TRBV7-9|TRBJ2-5|NA
TGTGCCAGCAGTCCACCTGCCGCGGAGACCCAGTACTTC
CASSPPAAETQYF
>NA|TRBV5-1|TRBJ2-6|NA
TGCGCCAGCAGCTTGATGGCGGCCGTCCTGACTTTC
CASSLMAAVLTF
>NA|TRBV20-1|TRBJ2-5|many
TGCAGTGCTCTTGGGGTTCAAGAGACCCAGTACTTC
CSALGVQETQYF
>NA|TRBV2|TRBJ1-6|NA
TGTGCCAGCAGTGTCGGGGATTCACCCCTCCACTTT
CASSVGDSPLHF
>NA|TRBV6-5|TRBJ1-2|many
TGTGCCAGCACCAGGGGAAAGGTTGGTGGCTACACCTTC
CASTRGKVGGYTF
>NA|TRBV20-1|TRBJ2-7|NA
TGCAGTGCTAGCGCTCCAGGGGCCTACGAGCAGTACTTC
CSASAPGAYEQYF
>NA|TRBV6-6|TRBJ1-5|many
TGTGCCAGCAGTTACTCGGCGGGGGCTAGTCAGCCCCAGCATTTT
CASSYSAGASQPQHF
>NA|TRBV3-1|TRBJ1-2|many
TGTGCCAGCAGCCAACACGACAGCCAACAAGTCTATGGCTACACCTTC
CASSQHDSQQVYGYTF
>NA|TRBV7-9|TRBJ2-5|many
TGTGCCAGCAGCTTAAGTGACGGACAAGAGACCCAGTACTTC
CASSLSDGQETQYF
>TRBD1|TRBV7-3|TRBJ2-5|few
TGTGCCAGCAGTCTTCGACAGGGAGAGGCTACCCAGTACTTC
CASSLRQGEATQYF
>TRBD1|TRBV3-1|TRBJ1-5|few
TGTGCCAGCAGCCAAGGGGTCACAGGGGGGCCTGGGCCCCAGCATTTT
CASSQGVTGGPGPQHF
>TRBD2|TRBV10-3|TRBJ2-7|NA
TGTGCCATCAGTAGGACTAGCGGGGCACCCTACGAGCAGTACTTC
CAISRTSGAPYEQYF
>NA|TRBV29-1|TRBJ1-2|once
TGCAGCGCGACGAATAACTATGGCTACACCTTC
CSATNNYGYTF
>TRBD1|TRBV7-2|TRBJ1-1|many
TGTGCCAGCAGTCCTCAGGGGGCGGGCATCTCTGAAGCTTTCTTT
CASSPQGAGISEAFF
>NA|TRBV29-1|TRBJ1-2|NA
TGCAGCGTTCGCAGGGTTGATGGCTACACCTTC
CSVRRVDGYTF